The 21 T cell receptor beta chains reported below all come from one sample, sequenced in a study of human T cells and chemical hapten exposure. TCRdb recomputed calls from the RACE reads with MiXCR, one row per CDR3 protein. The repertoire holds around 190,000 distinct CDR3 sequences, around 24% seen once, with approximately 6.7% in the top ten. Specified time point: patch test 1, 2 weeks after DPC sensitization. The sample's treatment: therapeutic diphenylcyclopropenone sensitization with weekly scalp DPC. This material consisted of whole blood, taken in connection with sensitization to the hapten diphenylcyclopropenone (DPC). Receptors originate from a woman aged 45-65 years with alopecia areata. Some clones in this sample may be carry-over from other donors' samples.

The rearrangement joins TRBV4-2 to TRBJ2-2; D perhaps matches TRBD2 (6 bases). Between the trimmed V and J ends, which lost 1 base and 6 bases, there was a span of 15 bases. The CDR3 is 16 residues long. Germline CDR1 and CDR2: LGHNA and YNFKEQ. CDR3 region: CASSQVSGLTSGELFF. As DNA, the CDR3 is TGTGCCAGCAGCCAAGTTAGCGGATTAACCTCCGGGGAGCTGTTTTTT.

V gene TRBV10-1 combines with J gene TRBJ2-3; 9 nucleotides align to TRBD1. There are 15 residues in the CDR3. The germline V gene has CDR1 WNHNN and CDR2 SYGVQD (reference sequence). V lost 6 bases to trimming and J lost 4 bases; unmatched junction nucleotides: 8. In nucleotides, the CDR3 is TGCGCCAGCAGCGGATACAGGGGGCGGGCAGATACGCAGTATTTT. Translated, it gives CASSGYRGRADTQYF.

This clonotype turned up a few times. The chain carries TRBV9 and TRBJ2-1; D unclear. V gave up 4 bases and J gave up 3 bases, with 5 bases separating them. The CDR3 loop spans 12 amino acids. Germline values: CDR1 SGDLS, CDR2 YYNGEE. Here the CDR3 DNA reads TGTGCCAGCAGCCCCCTCTACAATGAGCAGTTCTTC. It yields the protein CASSPLYNEQFF.

This clonotype was counted between two and nine times. The chain uses TRBV21-1 and TRBJ2-7; the table's D call, TRBD1, has no DNA check behind it. TRBV21-1 is assigned pseudogene status. CDR3 length equals 16 residues. CDR3 DNA sequence: TGTGCCAGCAGCAAAGAGGCGGGACAGGCACCCTACGAGCAGTACTTC. Protein sequence: CASSKEAGQAPYEQYF.

This clonotype showed up just a few times. The chain employs TRBV6-5 and TRBJ2-2, with D maybe TRBD2 (5 bases). V lost 5 bases and J lost 4, with 14 bases in between. Germline V CDR1 and CDR2: MNHEY, SVGAGI. The CDR3 has 15 amino acids. CDR3 bases: TGTGCCAGCAGTCGGACTCATGAATTCACCGGGGAGCTGTTTTTT. Translation gives CASSRTHEFTGELFF.

This clonotype occurred a few times. The chain carries TRBV27 and TRBJ2-3; D possibly corresponds to TRBD2 (5 bases). Germline V CDR1 and CDR2: MNHEY, SMNVEV (reference sequence). Trimming cost V 3 bases and J 4 bases, with 14 bases left between them. This CDR3 comprises 15 residues. In DNA, the CDR3 is TGTGCCAGCAGTTTTGGTGGAGGTCATGCAGATACGCAGTATTTT. It yields the protein CASSFGGGHADTQYF.

This clonotype showed up just a few times. The gene calls are TRBV20-1 and TRBJ2-5, with D perhaps TRBD1 (7 bases). Germline V lookup: CDR1 DFQATT, CDR2 SNEGSKA (reference sequence). Trimming left V 0 bases short and J 3 bases short, with 14 bases between. The CDR3 is 15 residues long. CDR3 DNA: TGCAGTGCTAGAGATTGGGGGGACAGCAAAGAGACCCAGTACTTC. Residues: CSARDWGDSKETQYF.

This clonotype occurred a few times. The chain links TRBV28 to TRBJ2-1; 8 positions match TRBD1. The CDR3 totals 15 residues. The germline V gene encodes CDR1 MDHEN and CDR2 SYDVKM. The V gene end was trimmed by 6 bases and the J gene end by 6 bases; junction bases not matched to a gene: 10. CDR3 sequence reads: CASSPRTGLFNEQFF. The CDR3 DNA is TGTGCCAGCAGCCCTCGGACAGGGTTATTCAATGAGCAGTTCTTC.

The sample holds many counts of this clonotype. This chain joins TRBV11-2 and TRBJ2-5, with 7 bases identical to TRBD1. Germline V gene data show CDR1 as SGHAT and CDR2 as FQNNGV. CDR3 length: 14 residues. The trim removed 4 bases at V and 4 bases at J, leaving 6 bases unmatched. In DNA form, the CDR3 reads TGTGCCAGCAGCTCCATAGGGGGCACAGAGACCCAGTACTTC. Translation gives CASSSIGGTETQYF.

CDR3 sequence reads: CASSPRTGPSYNEQFF. CDR3 nucleotide sequence: TGTGCCAGCAGCCCTCGGACTGGACCCTCCTACAATGAGCAGTTCTTC. This rearrangement joins TRBV7-2 to TRBJ2-1; D perhaps matches TRBD2 (5 bases). The CDR3 loop spans 16 amino acids. The ends were cut back, 5 bases at V and 0 bases at J, with 14 bases in the middle. Germline V gene lookup returns CDR1 SGHTA and CDR2 FQGNSA. Using reference TRBV7-2 and TRBJ2-1 for the parts outside the CDR3, the full variable domain is GAGVSQSPSNKVTEKGKDVELRCDPISGHTALYWYRQSLGQGLEFLIYFQGNSAPDKSGLPSDRFSAERTGGSVSTLTIQRTQQEDSAVYLCASSPRTGPSYNEQFFGPGTRLTVL.

In its sample, this clonotype was seen a few times. This chain joins TRBV20-1 and TRBJ2-7; D is tentatively TRBD1 or TRBD2 (5 bases each). This CDR3 is 14 amino acids long. Germline loops: CDR1 DFQATT, CDR2 SNEGSKA (reference sequence). Trimming pared 3 bases from V and 0 bases from J, leaving 12 bases between. The CDR3 reads CSARGERHSYEQYF. The CDR3 bases are TGCAGTGCTAGGGGGGAGCGCCACTCCTACGAGCAGTACTTC.

This clonotype showed up just a few times. The chain links TRBV6-1 to TRBJ1-1, with D possibly TRBD1 on 5 matching bases. This CDR3 has 13 residues. CDR1 is MNHNS and CDR2 is SASEGT in the germline V gene. V lost 10 bases to trimming and J lost 1 base, with 13 bases between them. The CDR3 is CANRPLENTEAFF. CDR3 bases: TGTGCCAACAGGCCCCTGGAGAACACTGAAGCTTTCTTT.

This clonotype showed up just once. The CDR3 region has the DNA TGTGCCAGCAGCTTTGGACTAGCGGACACCGGGGAGCTGTTTTTT. Its protein is CASSFGLADTGELFF. The V gene is TRBV7-9, the J gene TRBJ2-2; TRBD2 agrees at 10 bases. J was trimmed by 3 bases and V by 3 bases; bases with no gene match: 1. Germline V gene sequence: CDR1 SEHNR, CDR2 FQNEAQ (reference sequence). The CDR3 has 15 residues.

The chain uses TRBV20-1 and TRBJ2-3; 13 bases are shared with TRBD2. The junction had 10 bases not matched to a gene; V was cut back by 6 bases and J by 7 bases. The CDR3 has 15 amino acids. Germline V lookup: CDR1 DFQATT, CDR2 SNEGSKA (reference sequence). For the CDR3, the DNA is TGCAGTGCCCCCTGGACTAGCGGGAGAGGATATACGCAGTATTTT. This codes for CSAPWTSGRGYTQYF.

This clonotype has just a few counts. Sequence at one end of the junction differs from germline and may be a read error. V gene TRBV7-9 combines with J gene TRBJ2-1; TRBD2 aligns across 11 bases. Germline V CDR1 and CDR2: SEHNR, FQNEAQ (reference sequence). This CDR3 contains 15 residues. The CDR3 bases are TGTGCCAGCAGCCTAGCGGGAGGTCGCTACAATGAGCAGTTCTTC. Its translation: CASSLAGGRYNEQFF.

V usage is TRBV2 and J usage is TRBJ2-1; tentatively, D is TRBD2 (7 bases). CDR1 and CDR2 from the germline V gene are SNHLY and FYNNEI. The V and J ends lost 8 bases and 6 bases respectively, with 20 bases between them. The CDR3 is made up of 15 amino acids. In DNA, the CDR3 is TGTGCCAGCCCCTACCAATACAGGGAGGGCAATGAGCAGTTCTTC. This gives the protein CASPYQYREGNEQFF.

The genes are TRBV20-1 and TRBJ2-3; 11 nucleotides match TRBD2. The CDR3 contains 17 residues. In germline, CDR1 is DFQATT, CDR2 SNEGSKA (reference sequence). The V segment lost 2 bases and the J segment 1 base; nucleotides outside the gene matches: 8. CDR3 region: CSARPALAGGGTDTQYF. The CDR3 DNA is TGCAGTGCTAGACCCGCTTTAGCGGGAGGGGGCACAGATACGCAGTATTTT.

This clonotype was observed a handful of times. The chain joins TRBV20-1 to TRBJ1-5; maybe TRBD1 (5 bases). The CDR3 is 13 residues long. V shed 3 bases and J shed 4 bases, with 10 bases lying between them. Germline CDR1 DFQATT, CDR2 SNEGSKA (reference sequence). The CDR3 is CSASSDRNQPQHF. The CDR3, as DNA: TGCAGTGCTAGCTCCGACAGAAATCAGCCCCAGCATTTT.

The CDR3 sequence is CASSLPDAFGYTF. In DNA, the CDR3 is TGTGCCAGCAGCCTTCCGGACGCCTTTGGCTACACCTTC. The V gene is TRBV3-1, the J gene TRBJ1-2; D is uncertain. V was clipped by 4 bases and J by 7 bases, with 13 bases between them. Germline CDR1 reads LGHDT; CDR2 reads YNNKEL (reference sequence). CDR3 size: 13 residues.

The chain employs TRBV5-1 and TRBJ1-1, with 7 bases aligning to TRBD1. The CDR3 sequence is 17 residues long. Trimming at V came to 3 bases and at J to 4 bases, leaving 15 bases not matched to a gene. The germline gives CDR1 SGHRS, CDR2 YFSETQ. CDR3 bases: TGCGCCAGCAGCTCGGACAGGTTAGGAGGCGGGGGCACTGAAGCTTTCTTT. Protein: CASSSDRLGGGGTEAFF.

The table lists this clonotype with many counts. This chain links TRBV7-9 with TRBJ2-7, with a possible D match to TRBD1 (6 bases). This CDR3 contains 16 residues. Between the trimmed V and J ends, which lost 5 bases and 1 base, there was a span of 18 bases. Germline V gene lookup returns CDR1 SEHNR and CDR2 FQNEAQ (reference sequence). CDR3 amino acids: CASSPPTGYRSYEQYF. The CDR3 DNA reads as TGTGCCAGCAGCCCGCCAACAGGGTACAGGTCCTACGAGCAGTACTTC.